The 18 T cell receptor beta chains reported below all come from one sample, sequenced in a study of T cell repertoires in cytomegalovirus infection. In TCRdb, the reads were re-called with MiXCR into one record per CDR3 protein. The profile covers about 180,000 distinct CDR3 sequences, with approximately 14% appearing a single time and over 25% taken by the ten largest. The sequencing input was PBMCs. The receptors stem from a human donor in good health (CMV status not recorded). Some clones in this sample may be carry-over from other donors' samples.

This clonotype was counted between two and nine times. The chain carries TRBV29-1 and TRBJ2-1, with 10 bases aligning to TRBD1. Looked up from germline, CDR1 is SQVTM and CDR2 is ANQGSEA. The CDR3 totals 13 residues. V was clipped by 7 bases and J by 6 bases; unmatched bases: 6. The CDR3 nucleotides are TGCAGCGCTCCGGGACAGGGGATCAATGAGCAGTTCTTC. The encoded protein is CSAPGQGINEQFF.

This clonotype was detected many times. The V call is TRBV20-1, the J call TRBJ2-5, with D perhaps matching TRBD1 or TRBD2 (5 bases each). Germline V gene sequence: CDR1 DFQATT, CDR2 SNEGSKA (reference sequence). V was shortened by 1 base and J by 6 bases, with 12 bases between the two germline ends. The CDR3 length is 13 residues. The CDR3 protein is CSARVPREKTQYF. The CDR3 DNA reads TGCAGTGCTAGAGTCCCCAGGGAGAAGACCCAGTACTTC.

This clonotype was recorded a few times. V is TRBV6-5 and J is TRBJ1-3; 8 positions agree with TRBD1. The V and J ends lost 5 bases and 5 bases, in that order; junction bases with no gene match: 5. This CDR3 spans 14 amino acids. Germline values: CDR1 MNHEY, CDR2 SVGAGI. The CDR3 coding sequence is TGTGCCAGCAGTGAAGGGACAGGAAGAAACACCATATATTTT. Its protein is CASSEGTGRNTIYF.

This clonotype was observed a few times. The CDR3 sequence is CASSYPGQGTYSNQPQHF. CDR3 DNA: TGTGCCAGCAGTTACCCGGGACAGGGGACGTATAGCAATCAGCCCCAGCATTTT. The chain joins TRBV6-2 or TRBV6-3 to TRBJ1-5; TRBD1 matches at 10 bases. CDR3 length equals 18 residues. From germline, CDR1 is MNHEY and CDR2 SVGEGT. Trimming took 2 bases from V and 0 from J; bases not matched to a gene: 7.

At least ten counts were recorded for this clonotype. The chain joins TRBV28 to TRBJ2-3; D is tentatively TRBD1 or TRBD2 (5 bases each). Germline CDR1 MDHEN, CDR2 SYDVKM. Trimming cost V 7 bases and J 3 bases, with 17 bases left between them. The CDR3 loop spans 15 amino acids. CDR3 protein: CASTQVEGSTDTQYF. Written as DNA, the CDR3 is TGTGCCAGCACTCAGGTAGAGGGGTCGACAGATACGCAGTATTTT.

This clonotype was seen ten or more times. The V call is TRBV12-3 or TRBV12-4, the J call TRBJ1-2; D uncertain. The V end was cut by 5 bases, the J end by 7 bases, with 14 bases between. This CDR3 has 13 amino acids. The CDR3 reads CASSRSRVGGYTF. In DNA, the CDR3 is TGTGCCAGCAGTCGCTCCCGTGTTGGTGGCTACACCTTC.

This clonotype showed up many times. J is TRBJ2-7 and V is TRBV7-9; D not certain. CDR3 length equals 15 residues. V lost 4 bases and J 8 bases, leaving 21 bases between the germline ends. Germline V gene data show CDR1 as SEHNR and CDR2 as FQNEAQ (reference sequence). This CDR3 reads CASSSPSPGTPKQYF. For the CDR3, the DNA is TGTGCCAGCAGCTCACCCTCACCCGGTACCCCTAAGCAGTACTTC.

This chain links TRBV29-1 with TRBJ2-2, with TRBD2 matching over 7 bases. After removal of 5 bases from V and 4 bases from J, the junction contained 7 bases not matched to a gene. CDR3 length equals 14 residues. Germline CDR1 and CDR2: SQVTM and ANQGSEA. In DNA, the CDR3 is TGCAGCGTTTACGCGGGAGTACTCACCGGGGAGCTGTTTTTT. Its protein product is CSVYAGVLTGELFF.

This clonotype was recorded many times. This chain uses TRBV7-2 with TRBJ1-4, with D maybe TRBD1 (5 bases). The CDR3 loop spans 15 amino acids. The germline V gene encodes CDR1 SGHTA and CDR2 FQGNSA. Trimming left V 3 bases short and J 0 bases short, with 8 bases between. The CDR3 DNA is TGTGCCAGCAGCTTCGACAGTGCAACTAATGAAAAACTGTTTTTT. It encodes CASSFDSATNEKLFF.

The table lists this clonotype with many counts. The chain employs TRBV14 and TRBJ2-1; D is ambiguous. The CDR3 totals 17 residues. V was pared by 4 bases and J by 2 bases, with 18 bases between. CDR1 and CDR2 (germline): SGHDN, FVKESK. The CDR3 region has the DNA TGTGCCAGCAGCCCCGACATCCGAGGAATTACCTACAATGAGCAGTTCTTC. Its protein is CASSPDIRGITYNEQFF. The full variable domain, with the rest looked up from reference TRBV14 and TRBJ2-1, is EAGVTQFPSHSVIEKGQTVTLRCDPISGHDNLYWYRRVMGKEIKFLLHFVKESKQDESGMPNNRFLAERTGGTYSTLKVQPAELEDSGVYFCASSPDIRGITYNEQFFGPGTRLTVL.

This chain links TRBV5-1 with TRBJ2-5; TRBD1 aligns across 8 bases. The CDR3 has 16 amino acids. The V gene's germline CDR1 is SGHRS and CDR2 YFSETQ. V lost 3 bases, J lost 5 bases, and 12 bases stayed unmatched. CDR3 DNA sequence: TGCGCCAGCAGCTCAACCGGACAGGGCTTTCAGGAGACCCAGTACTTC. Its protein is CASSSTGQGFQETQYF.

This clonotype was seen ten or more times. The chain carries TRBV5-1 and TRBJ1-2; D may be TRBD1 (6 bases). Between the trimmed V and J ends, which lost 5 bases and 12 bases, there was a span of 23 bases. From germline, CDR1 is SGHRS and CDR2 YFSETQ. The CDR3 length is 14 residues. CDR3 sequence: CASRIDGTSSGDTF. CDR3 bases: TGCGCCAGCAGGATTGACGGGACATCTTCAGGGGACACCTTC.

This clonotype was seen ten or more times. This chain uses TRBV11-2 with TRBJ1-4, with D possibly matching TRBD1 (6 bases). This CDR3 region has 15 residues. Germline V gene lookup returns CDR1 SGHAT and CDR2 FQNNGV. V was clipped by 3 bases and J by 5 bases, with 13 bases between them. The chain's CDR3 is CASSFGRGGNEKLFF. CDR3 bases: TGTGCCAGCAGCTTCGGCAGGGGAGGCAATGAAAAACTGTTTTTT.

V usage is TRBV2 and J usage is TRBJ1-5; D possibly corresponds to TRBD1 (5 bases). V gave up 0 bases and J gave up 4 bases, with 10 bases separating them. CDR1 SNHLY and CDR2 FYNNEI come from the germline V gene. The CDR3 totals 15 residues. For the CDR3, the DNA is TGTGCCAGCAGTGAAGCGCGAGGGGAAAATCAGCCCCAGCATTTT. As protein: CASSEARGENQPQHF.

This clonotype came up a few times. V gene TRBV28 combines with J gene TRBJ2-6; perhaps TRBD1 as D (6 bases). With 1 base removed from V and 2 bases from J, the gap between germline ends came to 9 bases. Germline V CDR1 and CDR2: MDHEN, SYDVKM. The CDR3 extends over 16 amino acids. The CDR3 DNA follows: TGTGCCAGCAGTTTATTGTACAGGGCTGGGGCCAACGTCCTGACTTTC. Residues: CASSLLYRAGANVLTF.

In its sample, this clonotype was seen a few times. The chain employs TRBV5-5 and TRBJ2-6, with 9 bases matching TRBD1. The CDR3 contains 16 residues. The V and J ends lost 0 bases and 2 bases, in that order; junction bases with no gene match: 0. Germline CDR1 and CDR2: SGHKS and YYEKEE (reference sequence). CDR3 amino acids: CASSLDRGPGANVLTF. As DNA, the CDR3 is TGTGCCAGCAGCTTGGACAGGGGGCCTGGGGCCAACGTCCTGACTTTC. Full variable domain (rest looked up from reference TRBV5-5 and TRBJ2-6): DAGVTQSPTHLIKTRGQQVTLRCSPISGHKSVSWYQQVLGQGPQFIFQYYEKEERGRGNFPDRFSARQFPNYSSELNVNALLLGDSALYLCASSLDRGPGANVLTFGAGSRLTVL.

This clonotype was counted between two and nine times. V gene TRBV28 combines with J gene TRBJ1-1; 7 bases are shared with TRBD1. The CDR3 consists of 14 residues. V gave up 7 bases and J gave up 0 bases; unmatched junction bases: 5. Germline V lookup: CDR1 MDHEN, CDR2 SYDVKM. The CDR3 bases are TGTGCCAGCACCCTACAGGGGTTGAACACTGAAGCTTTCTTT. Its translation is CASTLQGLNTEAFF.

This clonotype was detected a few times. The chain uses TRBV5-1 and TRBJ2-5; 13 positions match TRBD2. Per the germline V gene, CDR1 is SGHRS and CDR2 is YFSETQ. Trimming removed 9 bases from V and 6 bases from J; junction bases left unmatched: 11. The CDR3 is 15 amino acids. CDR3 sequence: CATQEGTSGEKTQYF. CDR3 sequence (DNA): TGCGCCACCCAGGAGGGGACTAGCGGGGAAAAGACCCAGTACTTC.